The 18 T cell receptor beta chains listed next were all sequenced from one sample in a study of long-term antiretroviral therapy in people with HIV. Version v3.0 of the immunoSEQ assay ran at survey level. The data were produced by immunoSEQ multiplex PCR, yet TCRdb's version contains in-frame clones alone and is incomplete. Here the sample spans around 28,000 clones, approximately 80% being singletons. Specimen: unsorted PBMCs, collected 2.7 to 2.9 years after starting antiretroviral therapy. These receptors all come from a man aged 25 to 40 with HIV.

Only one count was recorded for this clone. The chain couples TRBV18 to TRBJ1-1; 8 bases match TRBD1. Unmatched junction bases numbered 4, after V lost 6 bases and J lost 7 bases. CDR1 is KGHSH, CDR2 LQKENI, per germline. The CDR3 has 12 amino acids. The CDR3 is CASSRTGFEAFF. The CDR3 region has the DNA TGTGCCAGCTCGCGGACAGGGTTTGAAGCTTTCTTT. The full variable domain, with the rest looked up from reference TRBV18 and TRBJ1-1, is NAGVMQNPRHLVRRRGQEARLRCSPMKGHSHVYWYRQLPEEGLKFMVYLQKENIIDESGMPKERFSAEFPKEGPSILRIQQVVRGDSAAYFCASSRTGFEAFFGQGTRLTVV.

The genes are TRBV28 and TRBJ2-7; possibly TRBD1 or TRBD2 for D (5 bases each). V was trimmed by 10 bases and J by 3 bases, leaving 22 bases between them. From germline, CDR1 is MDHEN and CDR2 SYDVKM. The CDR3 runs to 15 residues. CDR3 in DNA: TGTGCCACGTCAGGTACGGGAAGTCAGGGCTACGAGCAGTACTTC. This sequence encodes CATSGTGSQGYEQYF.

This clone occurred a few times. For the CDR3, the DNA is TGTGCCAGCAGACCTACTAAGAGGGGCCCGAACACCGGGGAGCTGTTTTTT. This encodes CASRPTKRGPNTGELFF. This sequence joins TRBV11-2 and TRBJ2-2, with D tentatively TRBD1 or TRBD2 (5 bases each). The CDR3 is 17 residues long. Trimming pared 6 bases from V and 0 bases from J, leaving 17 bases between. Germline CDR1 is SGHAT and CDR2 is FQNNGV.

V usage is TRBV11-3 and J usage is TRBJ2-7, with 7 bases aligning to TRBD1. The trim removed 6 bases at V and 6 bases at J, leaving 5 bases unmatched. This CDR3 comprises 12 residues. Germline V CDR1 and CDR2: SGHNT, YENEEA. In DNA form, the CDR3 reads TGTGCCAGCAGACAGGGGAACGGCGAGCAGTACTTC. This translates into CASRQGNGEQYF.

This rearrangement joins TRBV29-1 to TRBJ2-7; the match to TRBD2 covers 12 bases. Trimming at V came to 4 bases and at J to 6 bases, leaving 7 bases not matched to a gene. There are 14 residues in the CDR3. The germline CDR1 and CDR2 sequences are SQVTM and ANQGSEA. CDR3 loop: CSVGLTSGSREQYF. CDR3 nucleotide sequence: TGCAGCGTTGGCCTGACTAGCGGGAGCCGCGAGCAGTACTTC.

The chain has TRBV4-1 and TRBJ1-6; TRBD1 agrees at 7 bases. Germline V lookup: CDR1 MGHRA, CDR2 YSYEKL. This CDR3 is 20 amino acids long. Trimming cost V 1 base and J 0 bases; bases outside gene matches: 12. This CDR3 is CASSQVGGQRPASYNSPLHF. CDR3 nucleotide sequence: TGCGCCAGCAGCCAAGTCGGGGGACAGAGACCAGCCTCCTATAATTCACCCCTCCACTTT.

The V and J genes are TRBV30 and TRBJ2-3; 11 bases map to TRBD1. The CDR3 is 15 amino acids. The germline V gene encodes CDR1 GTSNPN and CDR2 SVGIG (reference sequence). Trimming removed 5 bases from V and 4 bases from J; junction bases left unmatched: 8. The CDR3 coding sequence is TGTGCCTGGGGACGCTCGGGACAGGGGGCAGATACGCAGTATTTT. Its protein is CAWGRSGQGADTQYF.

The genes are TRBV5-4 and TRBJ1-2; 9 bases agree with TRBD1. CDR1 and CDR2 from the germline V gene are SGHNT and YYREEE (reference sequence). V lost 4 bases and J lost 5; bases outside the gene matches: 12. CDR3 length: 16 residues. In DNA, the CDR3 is TGTGCCAGCAGCCCGGGGCCGGGACAGGGTTTTTATGGCTACACCTTC. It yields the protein CASSPGPGQGFYGYTF. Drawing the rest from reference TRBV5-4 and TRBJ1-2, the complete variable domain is ETGVTQSPTHLIKTRGQQVTLRCSSQSGHNTVSWYQQALGQGPQFIFQYYREEENGRGNFPPRFSGLQFPNYSSELNVNALELDDSALYLCASSPGPGQGFYGYTFGSGTRLTVV.

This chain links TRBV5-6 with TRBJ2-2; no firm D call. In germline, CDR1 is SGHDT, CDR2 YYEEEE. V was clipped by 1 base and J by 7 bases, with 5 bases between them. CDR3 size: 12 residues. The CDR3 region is CASSLIGGELFF. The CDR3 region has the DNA TGTGCCAGCAGCTTGATAGGCGGGGAGCTGTTTTTT.

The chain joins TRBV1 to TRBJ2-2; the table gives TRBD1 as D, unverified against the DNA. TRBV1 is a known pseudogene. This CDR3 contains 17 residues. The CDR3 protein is CTSSQDAQQGNTGELFF. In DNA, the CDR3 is TGCACCAGCAGCCAAGATGCCCAACAGGGGAACACCGGGGAGCTGTTTTTT.

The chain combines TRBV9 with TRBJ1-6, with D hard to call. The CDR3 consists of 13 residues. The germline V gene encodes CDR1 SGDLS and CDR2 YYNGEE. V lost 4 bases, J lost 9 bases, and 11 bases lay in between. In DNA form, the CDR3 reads TGTGCCAGCAGCTCCTCGCCCCGTTCACCCCTCCACTTT. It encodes CASSSSPRSPLHF.

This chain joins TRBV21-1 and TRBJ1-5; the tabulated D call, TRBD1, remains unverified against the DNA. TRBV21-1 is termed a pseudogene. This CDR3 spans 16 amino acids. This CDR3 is CASSRAGTGINQPQHF. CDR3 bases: TGTGCCAGCAGCAGAGCCGGGACAGGGATCAATCAGCCCCAGCATTTT.

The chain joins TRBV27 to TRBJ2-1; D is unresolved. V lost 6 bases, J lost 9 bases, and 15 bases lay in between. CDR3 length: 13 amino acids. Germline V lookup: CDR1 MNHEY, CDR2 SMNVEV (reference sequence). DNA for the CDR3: TGTGCCAGCAGCCACCCGGAAGGGTTTGAGCAGTTCTTC. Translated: CASSHPEGFEQFF.

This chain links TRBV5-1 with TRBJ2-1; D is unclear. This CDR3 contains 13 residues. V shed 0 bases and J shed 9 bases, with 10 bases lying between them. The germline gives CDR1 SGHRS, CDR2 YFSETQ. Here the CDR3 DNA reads TGCGCCAGCAGCTTGGTAAGCCAGCCTGAGCAGTTCTTC. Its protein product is CASSLVSQPEQFF.

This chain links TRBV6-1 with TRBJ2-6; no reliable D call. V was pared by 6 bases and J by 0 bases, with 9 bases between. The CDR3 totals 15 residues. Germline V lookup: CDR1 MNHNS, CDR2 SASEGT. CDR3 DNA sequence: TGTGCCAGCAGACAGCGAATCTCTGGGGCCAACGTCCTGACTTTC. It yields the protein CASRQRISGANVLTF.

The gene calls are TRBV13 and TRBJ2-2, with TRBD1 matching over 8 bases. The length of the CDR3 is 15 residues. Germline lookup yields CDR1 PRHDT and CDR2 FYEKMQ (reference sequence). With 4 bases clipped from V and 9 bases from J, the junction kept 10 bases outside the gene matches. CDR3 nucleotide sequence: TGTGCCAGCAGCTCCGGGACAGGATATGGGAGGGAGCTGTTTTTT. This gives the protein CASSSGTGYGRELFF.

CDR3 coding DNA: TGTGCCAGCAGCGTATCCCCGGACAGGCCCTCCTACGAGCAGTACTTC. Encoded protein: CASSVSPDRPSYEQYF. V and J are TRBV9 and TRBJ2-7; TRBD1 agrees at 7 bases. Germline V gene data show CDR1 as SGDLS and CDR2 as YYNGEE. V shed 1 base and J 0 bases; nucleotides not matched to a gene: 7. The CDR3 length is 16 residues.

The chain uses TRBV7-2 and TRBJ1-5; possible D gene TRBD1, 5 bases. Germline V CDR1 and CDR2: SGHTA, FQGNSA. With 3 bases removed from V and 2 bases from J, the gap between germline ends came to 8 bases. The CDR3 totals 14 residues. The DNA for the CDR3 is TGTGCCAGCAGCTTGAAAGGGGGCAATCAGCCCCAGCATTTT. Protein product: CASSLKGGNQPQHF. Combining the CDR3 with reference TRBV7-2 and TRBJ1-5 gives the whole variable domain GAGVSQSPSNKVTEKGKDVELRCDPISGHTALYWYRQSLGQGLEFLIYFQGNSAPDKSGLPSDRFSAERTGGSVSTLTIQRTQQEDSAVYLCASSLKGGNQPQHFGDGTRLSIL.